The entry below gives a single T cell receptor beta chain sequence along with its context. The sample comes from a study of T cell repertoires in cytomegalovirus infection. About the study: From public TCR beta signatures came an indication of both CMV infection and matching HLA type.

The germline V gene has CDR1 SGHKS and CDR2 YYEKEE (reference sequence). CDR3 length equals 15 residues. V was trimmed by 5 bases and J by 1 base, leaving 12 bases between them. TCRdb re-called the reads through MiXCR, storing one row per CDR3 protein. The data contain 400,000 or so distinct CDR3 sequences, about a sixth of them singletons. This sequence was found in a human donor in good health (CMV status not recorded). Some clones in this sample may be carry-over from other donors' samples. This sequence joins TRBV5-5 and TRBJ1-4, with unresolved D. Specimen: PBMCs. For the CDR3, the DNA is TGTGCCAGCAGACGGGGATCAGGAACTAATGAAAAACTGTTTTTT. It is translated as CASRRGSGTNEKLFF.